This entry concerns a single T cell receptor beta chain. The specificity of this receptor is unknown. Per-base quality was not reported, and no clone a single base away is much larger than it. TCRdb records Illumina HiSeq 1500 as the sequencer. TCRdb itself trimmed the public reads at Q25 with fastp, ran MiXCR and retained productive beta chains. Rows with one shared CDR3 protein collapse into an entry with the most common genes and DNA. In all, the sample holds hundreds of thousands of distinct CDR3 sequences, and about 33% of those were seen once. The top ten constitute roughly a sixth of the sample. The source of the sample is a study of T cell repertoires in cytomegalovirus infection (dated by TCRdb to between 2018 and 2021). About the investigation overall: Alongside well-studied HLA-B-restricted epitopes, the peptide stimulations were aimed at recently identified HLA-C-restricted CMV epitopes, whose presentation resists viral immunomodulation. Donor HLA type was relevant to the analysis, as public TCR beta signatures indicated carriage of CMV infection together with the matching HLA type.

The sample's treatment or condition label, in plain terms: in vitro stimulation with specific CMV peptide epitopes to enrich CMV-specific T cells. From a lookup of the germline V gene, CDR1 and CDR2 are LGHNA and YNFKEQ. From V the trimming removes 3 bases and from J it removes 8 bases, while the gene matches leave 9 bases of the junction unaccounted for. The CDR3 sequence holds 15 residues, the cysteine and phenylalanine included. Only the CDR3 DNA stays, 45 bases, in frame from base 1. The paper's findings and limits, for the study overall: In both this cohort and an independent cohort of more than 350 donors, the cumulative frequency of public TCR beta family members distinguished carriers of CMV infection plus the relevant HLA type. The ex vivo response was dominated by HLA-C-restricted CMV-specific TCR beta clonotypes, which also provided the single most frequent clonotype in two of eight donors.

This material consisted of cultured PBMCs, taken from culture after CMV antigen stimulation. The rearranged segments are TRBV4-2 and TRBJ1-2; TRBD1 fits 10 bases in the junction. This TCR derives from a human donor in good health (CMV status not recorded). Some clones in this sample may be carry-over from other donors' samples. CDR3 region: CASSHRGDRGDGYTF. Here is the DNA: TGTGCCAGCAGCCACCGCGGGGACAGGGGCGACGGCTACACCTTC.